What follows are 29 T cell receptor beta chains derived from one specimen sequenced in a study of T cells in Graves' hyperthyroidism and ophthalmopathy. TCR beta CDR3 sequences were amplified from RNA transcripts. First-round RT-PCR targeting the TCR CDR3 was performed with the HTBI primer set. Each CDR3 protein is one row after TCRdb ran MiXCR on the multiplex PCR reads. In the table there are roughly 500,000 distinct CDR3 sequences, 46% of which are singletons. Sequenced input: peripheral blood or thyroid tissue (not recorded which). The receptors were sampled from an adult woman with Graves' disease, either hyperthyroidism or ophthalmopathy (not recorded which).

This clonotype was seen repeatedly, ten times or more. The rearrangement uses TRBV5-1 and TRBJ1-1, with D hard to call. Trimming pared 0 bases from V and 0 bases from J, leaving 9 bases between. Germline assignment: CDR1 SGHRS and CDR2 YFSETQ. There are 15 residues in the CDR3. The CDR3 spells CASSLGPRMNTEAFF. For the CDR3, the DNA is TGCGCCAGCAGCTTGGGTCCTCGCATGAACACTGAAGCTTTCTTT.

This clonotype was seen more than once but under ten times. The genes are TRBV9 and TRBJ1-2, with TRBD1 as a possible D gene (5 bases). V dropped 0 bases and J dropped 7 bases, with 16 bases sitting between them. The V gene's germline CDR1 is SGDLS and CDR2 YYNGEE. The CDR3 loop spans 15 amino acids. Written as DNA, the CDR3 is TGTGCCAGCAGCGTAGGGCCCGGGAGGGGCCGTGGCTACACCTTC. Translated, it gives CASSVGPGRGRGYTF.

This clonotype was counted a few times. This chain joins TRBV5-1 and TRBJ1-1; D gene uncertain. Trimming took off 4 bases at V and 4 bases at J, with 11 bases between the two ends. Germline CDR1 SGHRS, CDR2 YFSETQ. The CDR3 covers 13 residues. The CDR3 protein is CASSPQDGTEAFF. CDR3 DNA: TGCGCCAGCAGCCCTCAAGACGGCACTGAAGCTTTCTTT.

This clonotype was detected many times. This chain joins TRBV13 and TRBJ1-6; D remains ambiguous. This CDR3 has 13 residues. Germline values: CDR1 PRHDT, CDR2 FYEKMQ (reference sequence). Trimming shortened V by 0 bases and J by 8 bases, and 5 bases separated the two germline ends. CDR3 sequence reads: CASSLGVHSPLHF. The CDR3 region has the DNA TGTGCCAGCAGCTTAGGGGTCCATTCACCCCTCCACTTT.

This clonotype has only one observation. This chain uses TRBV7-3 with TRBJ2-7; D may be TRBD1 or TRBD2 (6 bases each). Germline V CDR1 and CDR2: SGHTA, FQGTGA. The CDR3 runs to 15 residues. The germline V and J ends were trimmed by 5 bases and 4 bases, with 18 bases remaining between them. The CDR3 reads CASSIMGGADYEQYF. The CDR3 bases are TGTGCCAGCAGCATAATGGGGGGCGCGGATTACGAGCAGTACTTC.

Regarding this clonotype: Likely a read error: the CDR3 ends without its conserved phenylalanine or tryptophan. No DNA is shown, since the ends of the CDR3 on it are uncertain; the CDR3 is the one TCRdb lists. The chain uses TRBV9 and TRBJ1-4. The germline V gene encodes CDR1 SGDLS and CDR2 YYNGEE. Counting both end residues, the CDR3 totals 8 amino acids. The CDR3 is CASSVRDS.

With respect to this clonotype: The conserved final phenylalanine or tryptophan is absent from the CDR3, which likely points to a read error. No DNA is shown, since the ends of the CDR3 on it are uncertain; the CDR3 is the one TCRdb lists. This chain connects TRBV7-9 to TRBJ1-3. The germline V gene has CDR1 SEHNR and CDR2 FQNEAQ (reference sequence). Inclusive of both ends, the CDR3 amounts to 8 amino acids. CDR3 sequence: CASRRRGA.

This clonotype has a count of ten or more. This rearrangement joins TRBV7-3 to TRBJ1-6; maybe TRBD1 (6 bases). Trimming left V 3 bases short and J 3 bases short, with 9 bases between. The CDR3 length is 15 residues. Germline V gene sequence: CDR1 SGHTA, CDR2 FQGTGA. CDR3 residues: CASSLDRNYNSPLHF. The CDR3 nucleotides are TGTGCCAGCAGCTTGGACAGAAACTATAATTCACCCCTCCACTTT.

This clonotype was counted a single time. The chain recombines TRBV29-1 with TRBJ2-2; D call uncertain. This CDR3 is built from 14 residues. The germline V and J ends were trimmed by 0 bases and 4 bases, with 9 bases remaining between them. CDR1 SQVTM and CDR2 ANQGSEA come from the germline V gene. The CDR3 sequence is CSVEDFKVTGELFF. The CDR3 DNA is TGCAGCGTTGAAGATTTCAAGGTCACCGGGGAGCTGTTTTTT.

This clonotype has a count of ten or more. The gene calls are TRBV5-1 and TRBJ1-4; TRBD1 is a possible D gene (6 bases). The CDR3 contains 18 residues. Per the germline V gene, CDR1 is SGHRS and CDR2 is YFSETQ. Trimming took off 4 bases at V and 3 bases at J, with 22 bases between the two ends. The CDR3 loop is CASSLGLQGVRANEKLFF. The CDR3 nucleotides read TGCGCCAGCAGCCTAGGGCTACAGGGAGTTCGAGCTAATGAAAAACTGTTTTTT.

CDR3 DNA: TGTGCCAGCTCTCTACTAGCGGGGGCACAAGAGACCCAGTACTTC. Its protein product is CASSLLAGAQETQYF. V and J are TRBV18 and TRBJ2-5; 11 bases are shared with TRBD2. The CDR3 contains 15 residues. V was pared by 6 bases and J by 2 bases, with 5 bases of the junction left unmatched. Germline V gives CDR1 KGHSH, CDR2 LQKENI.

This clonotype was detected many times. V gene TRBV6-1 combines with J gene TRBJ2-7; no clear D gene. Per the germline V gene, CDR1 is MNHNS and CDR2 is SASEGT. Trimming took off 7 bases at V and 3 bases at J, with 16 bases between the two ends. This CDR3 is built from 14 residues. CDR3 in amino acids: CASTPMANSYEQYF. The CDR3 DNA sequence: TGTGCCAGCACCCCGATGGCCAACAGCTACGAGCAGTACTTC.

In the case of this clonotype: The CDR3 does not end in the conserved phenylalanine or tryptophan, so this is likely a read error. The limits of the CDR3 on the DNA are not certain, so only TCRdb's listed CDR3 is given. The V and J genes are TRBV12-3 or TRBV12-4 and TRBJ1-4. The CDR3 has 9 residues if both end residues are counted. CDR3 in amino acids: CASSQALGT.

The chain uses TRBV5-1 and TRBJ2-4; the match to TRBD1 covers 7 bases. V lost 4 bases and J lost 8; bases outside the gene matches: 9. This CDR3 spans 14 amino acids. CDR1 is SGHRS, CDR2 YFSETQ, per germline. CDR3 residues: CASSPGTDGDIQYF. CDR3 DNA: TGCGCCAGCAGCCCAGGGACAGACGGGGACATTCAGTACTTC.

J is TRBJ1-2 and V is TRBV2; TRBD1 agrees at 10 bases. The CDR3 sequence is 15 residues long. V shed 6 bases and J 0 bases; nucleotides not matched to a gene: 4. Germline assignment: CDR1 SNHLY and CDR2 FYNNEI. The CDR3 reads CASSTGTGANYGYTF. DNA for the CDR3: TGTGCCAGCAGCACCGGGACAGGGGCTAACTATGGCTACACCTTC. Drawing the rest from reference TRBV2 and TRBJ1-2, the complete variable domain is EPEVTQTPSHQVTQMGQEVILRCVPISNHLYFYWYRQILGQKVEFLVSFYNNEISEKSEIFDDQFSVERPDGSNFTLKIRSTKLEDSAMYFCASSTGTGANYGYTFGSGTRLTVV.

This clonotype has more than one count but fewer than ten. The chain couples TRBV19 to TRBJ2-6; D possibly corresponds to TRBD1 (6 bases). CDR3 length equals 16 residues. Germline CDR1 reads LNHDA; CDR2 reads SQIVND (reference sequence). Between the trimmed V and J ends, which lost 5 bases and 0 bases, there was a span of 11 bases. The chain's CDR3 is CASSERGYSGANVLTF. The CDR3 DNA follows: TGTGCCAGTAGTGAGAGGGGGTACTCTGGGGCCAACGTCCTGACTTTC.

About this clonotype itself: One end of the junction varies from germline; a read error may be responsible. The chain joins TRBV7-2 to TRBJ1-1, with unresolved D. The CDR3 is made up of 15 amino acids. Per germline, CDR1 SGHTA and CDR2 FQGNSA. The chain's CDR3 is CASSLAEPTNTESFF. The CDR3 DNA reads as TGTGCCAGTAGCTTAGCTGAACCGACGAACACTGAATCTTTCTTT.

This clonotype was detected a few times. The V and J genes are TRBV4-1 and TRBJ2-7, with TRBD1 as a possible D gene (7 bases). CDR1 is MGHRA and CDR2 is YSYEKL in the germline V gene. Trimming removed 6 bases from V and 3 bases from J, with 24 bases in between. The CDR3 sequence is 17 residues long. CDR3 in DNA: TGCGCCAGCAGGCCATCGGAGGGGGACAGTCTCTTCTACGAGCAGTACTTC. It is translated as CASRPSEGDSLFYEQYF.

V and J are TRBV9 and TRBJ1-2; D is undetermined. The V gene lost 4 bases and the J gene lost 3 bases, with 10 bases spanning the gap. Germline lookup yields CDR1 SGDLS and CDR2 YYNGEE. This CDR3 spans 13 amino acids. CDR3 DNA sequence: TGTGCCAGCAGCAAAACAGTAGACTATGGCTACACCTTC. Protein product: CASSKTVDYGYTF.

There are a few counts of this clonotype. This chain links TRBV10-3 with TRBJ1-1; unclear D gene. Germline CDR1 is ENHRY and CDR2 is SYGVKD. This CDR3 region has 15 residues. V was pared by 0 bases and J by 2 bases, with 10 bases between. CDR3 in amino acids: CAISESGGRNTEAFF. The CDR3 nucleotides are TGTGCCATCAGTGAGTCGGGAGGGCGCAACACTGAAGCTTTCTTT.

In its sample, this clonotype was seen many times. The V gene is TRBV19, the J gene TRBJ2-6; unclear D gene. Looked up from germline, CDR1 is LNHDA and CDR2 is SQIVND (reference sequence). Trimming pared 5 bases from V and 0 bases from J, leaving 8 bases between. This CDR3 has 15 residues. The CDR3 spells CASSPYNSGANVLTF. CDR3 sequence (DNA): TGTGCCAGTAGTCCCTACAACTCTGGGGCCAACGTCCTGACTTTC.

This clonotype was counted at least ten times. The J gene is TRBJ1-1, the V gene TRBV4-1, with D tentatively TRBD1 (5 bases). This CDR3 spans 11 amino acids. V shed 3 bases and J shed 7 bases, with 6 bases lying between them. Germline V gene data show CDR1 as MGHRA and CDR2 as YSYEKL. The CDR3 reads CASSQGDEAFF. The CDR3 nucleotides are TGCGCCAGCAGCCAGGGGGATGAAGCTTTCTTT.

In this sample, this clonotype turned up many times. CDR3 sequence reads: CATSPDGLEVETQYF. The CDR3 nucleotides read TGTGCCACCAGCCCCGACGGCCTGGAGGTAGAGACCCAGTACTTC. This chain connects TRBV15 to TRBJ2-5; D is possibly TRBD2 (5 bases). Germline V gene sequence: CDR1 LNHNV, CDR2 YYDKDF (reference sequence). The CDR3 length is 15 residues. V dropped 5 bases and J dropped 4 bases, with 17 bases sitting between them.

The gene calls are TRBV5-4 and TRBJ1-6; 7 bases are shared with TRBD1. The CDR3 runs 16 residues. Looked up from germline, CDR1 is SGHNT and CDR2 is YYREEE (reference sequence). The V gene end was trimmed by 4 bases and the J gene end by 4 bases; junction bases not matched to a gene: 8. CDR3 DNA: TGTGCCAGCAGCACGGAAGGGGGCGTTTATAATTCACCCCTCCACTTT. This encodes CASSTEGGVYNSPLHF.

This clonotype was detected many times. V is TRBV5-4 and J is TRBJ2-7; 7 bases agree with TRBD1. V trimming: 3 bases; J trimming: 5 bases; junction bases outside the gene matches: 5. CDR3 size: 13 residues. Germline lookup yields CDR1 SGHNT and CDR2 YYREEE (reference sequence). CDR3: CASSSRQGHEQYF. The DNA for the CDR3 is TGTGCCAGCAGCTCGAGACAGGGTCACGAGCAGTACTTC.

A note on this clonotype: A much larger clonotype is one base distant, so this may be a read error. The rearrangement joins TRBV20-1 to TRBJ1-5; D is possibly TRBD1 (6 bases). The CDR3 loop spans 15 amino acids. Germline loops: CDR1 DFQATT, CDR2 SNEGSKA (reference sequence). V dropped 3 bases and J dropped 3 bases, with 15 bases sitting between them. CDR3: CSARPAGQLNQPQHF. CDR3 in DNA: TGCAGTGCTAGGCCCGCAGGACAGCTCAATCAGCCCCAGCATTTT.

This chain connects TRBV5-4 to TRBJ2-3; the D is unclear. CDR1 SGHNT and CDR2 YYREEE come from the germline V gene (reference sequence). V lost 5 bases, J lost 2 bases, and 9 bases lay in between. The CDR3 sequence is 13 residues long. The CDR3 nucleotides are TGTGCCAGCAGAGAGATCTCCACAGATACGCAGTATTTT. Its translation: CASREISTDTQYF.

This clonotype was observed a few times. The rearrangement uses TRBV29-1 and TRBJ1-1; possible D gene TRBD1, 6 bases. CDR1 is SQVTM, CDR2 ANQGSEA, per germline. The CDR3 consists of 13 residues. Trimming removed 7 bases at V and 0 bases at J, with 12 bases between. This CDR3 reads CSANGQLNTEAFF. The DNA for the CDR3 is TGCAGCGCCAACGGACAGTTGAACACTGAAGCTTTCTTT. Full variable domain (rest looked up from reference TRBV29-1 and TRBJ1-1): SAVISQKPSRDICQRGTSLTIQCQVDSQVTMMFWYRQQPGQSLTLIATANQGSEATYESGFVIDKFPISRPNLTFSTLTVSNMSPEDSSIYLCSANGQLNTEAFFGQGTRLTVV.

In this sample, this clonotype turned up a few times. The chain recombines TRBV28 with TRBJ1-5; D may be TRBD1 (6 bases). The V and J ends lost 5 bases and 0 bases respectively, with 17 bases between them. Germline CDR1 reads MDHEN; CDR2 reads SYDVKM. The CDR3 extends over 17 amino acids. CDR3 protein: CASSLRTGRYSNQPQHF. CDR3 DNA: TGTGCCAGCAGTCTCCGAACAGGGCGATATAGCAATCAGCCCCAGCATTTT.